This T cell receptor beta chain was profiled in a study of blood T cell repertoires in COVID-19. Looking at the study overall: Samples of COVID-19 (acute and convalescent) were obtained from the United States, Italy and Spain. The analysed material was cDNA or gDNA that came from T cells, B-cell-depleted T cells, or PBMCs.

This CDR3 is 14 amino acids long. CDR1 is MNHEY and CDR2 is SVGAGI in the germline V gene. V lost 5 bases, J lost 7 bases, and 8 bases stayed unmatched. As handled by the study authors: Cell counts per sample came from amplifying reference gene primers. The table came from immunoSEQ multiplex PCR; TCRdb's copy has only in-frame clones and leaves some out. V and J calls and clone size are given by that table; D and trimming were obtained from the DNA. The sample includes 150,000 to 200,000 clones, nearly 80% seen only once; the top ten take approximately 14%. This chain joins TRBV6-5 and TRBJ2-7; 10 nucleotides agree with TRBD1. What was sequenced was peripheral blood. The sequence came from a woman of 80 years or more with acute or convalescent COVID-19. The CDR3 reads CASSPLTGGKEQYF. CDR3 bases: TGTGCCAGCAGTCCTTTGACAGGGGGCAAAGAGCAGTACTTC.